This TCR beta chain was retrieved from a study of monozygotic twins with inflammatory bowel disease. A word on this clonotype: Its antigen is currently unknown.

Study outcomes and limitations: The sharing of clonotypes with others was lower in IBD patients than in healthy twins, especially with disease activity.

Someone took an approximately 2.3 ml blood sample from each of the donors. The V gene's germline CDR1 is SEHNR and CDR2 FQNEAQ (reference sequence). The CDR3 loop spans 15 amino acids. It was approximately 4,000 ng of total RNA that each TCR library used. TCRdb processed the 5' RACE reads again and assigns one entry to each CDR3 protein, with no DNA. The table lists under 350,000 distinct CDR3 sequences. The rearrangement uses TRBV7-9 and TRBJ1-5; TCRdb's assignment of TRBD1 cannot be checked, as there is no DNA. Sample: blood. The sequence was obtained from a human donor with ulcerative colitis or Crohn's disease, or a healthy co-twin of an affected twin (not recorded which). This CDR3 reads CASSLMGPGNQPQHF.